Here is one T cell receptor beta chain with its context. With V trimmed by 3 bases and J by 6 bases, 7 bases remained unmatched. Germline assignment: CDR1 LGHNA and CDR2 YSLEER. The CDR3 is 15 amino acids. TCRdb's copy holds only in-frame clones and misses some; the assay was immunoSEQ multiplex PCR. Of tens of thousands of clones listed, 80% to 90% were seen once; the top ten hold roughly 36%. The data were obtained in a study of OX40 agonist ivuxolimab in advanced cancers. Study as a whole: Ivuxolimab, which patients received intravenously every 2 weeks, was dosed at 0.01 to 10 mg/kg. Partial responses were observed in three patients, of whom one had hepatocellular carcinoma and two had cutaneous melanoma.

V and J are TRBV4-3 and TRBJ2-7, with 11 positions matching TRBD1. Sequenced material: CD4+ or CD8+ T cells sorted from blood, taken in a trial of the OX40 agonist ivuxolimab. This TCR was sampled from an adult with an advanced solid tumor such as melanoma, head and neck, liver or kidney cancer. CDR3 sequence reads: CASSHAGQGAAEQYF. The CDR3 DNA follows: TGCGCCAGCAGCCATGCTGGACAGGGGGCTGCCGAGCAGTACTTC.